This T cell receptor beta chain was captured by sequencing in a study of cytomegalovirus exposure and HLA in healthy donors. Study-wide context: The same platform as the 666 first-cohort repertoires was used for the 95 to 150 validation repertoires, a later analysis reported. Study-wide results and limits: The study labeled more than 150 TCR beta chains cytomegalovirus-associated. Cytomegalovirus status, reportedly, was diagnosed with high specificity and sensitivity by the classifier.

While the first cohort had hundreds of subjects, the donors belonged to the separate validation cohort of over a hundred subjects. This CDR3 comprises 14 residues. Trimming took 2 bases from V and 4 from J; bases not matched to a gene: 1. Per germline, CDR1 SGHRS and CDR2 YFSETQ. Assay: immunoSEQ multiplex PCR; the TCRdb copy retains only in-frame clones and omits some. The sample includes about 140,000 clones, around 80% of them seen just once. Remarks on this clone: The antigen is not known.

This receptor was obtained from a man younger than 45 in good health and CMV-seropositive. The sample taken for sequencing was PBMCs. This chain uses TRBV5-1 with TRBJ2-1; 9 bases align to TRBD1. The CDR3 nucleotides read TGCGCCAGCAGCTTCGGGACAGGGTACAATGAGCAGTTCTTC. Translating gives CASSFGTGYNEQFF.